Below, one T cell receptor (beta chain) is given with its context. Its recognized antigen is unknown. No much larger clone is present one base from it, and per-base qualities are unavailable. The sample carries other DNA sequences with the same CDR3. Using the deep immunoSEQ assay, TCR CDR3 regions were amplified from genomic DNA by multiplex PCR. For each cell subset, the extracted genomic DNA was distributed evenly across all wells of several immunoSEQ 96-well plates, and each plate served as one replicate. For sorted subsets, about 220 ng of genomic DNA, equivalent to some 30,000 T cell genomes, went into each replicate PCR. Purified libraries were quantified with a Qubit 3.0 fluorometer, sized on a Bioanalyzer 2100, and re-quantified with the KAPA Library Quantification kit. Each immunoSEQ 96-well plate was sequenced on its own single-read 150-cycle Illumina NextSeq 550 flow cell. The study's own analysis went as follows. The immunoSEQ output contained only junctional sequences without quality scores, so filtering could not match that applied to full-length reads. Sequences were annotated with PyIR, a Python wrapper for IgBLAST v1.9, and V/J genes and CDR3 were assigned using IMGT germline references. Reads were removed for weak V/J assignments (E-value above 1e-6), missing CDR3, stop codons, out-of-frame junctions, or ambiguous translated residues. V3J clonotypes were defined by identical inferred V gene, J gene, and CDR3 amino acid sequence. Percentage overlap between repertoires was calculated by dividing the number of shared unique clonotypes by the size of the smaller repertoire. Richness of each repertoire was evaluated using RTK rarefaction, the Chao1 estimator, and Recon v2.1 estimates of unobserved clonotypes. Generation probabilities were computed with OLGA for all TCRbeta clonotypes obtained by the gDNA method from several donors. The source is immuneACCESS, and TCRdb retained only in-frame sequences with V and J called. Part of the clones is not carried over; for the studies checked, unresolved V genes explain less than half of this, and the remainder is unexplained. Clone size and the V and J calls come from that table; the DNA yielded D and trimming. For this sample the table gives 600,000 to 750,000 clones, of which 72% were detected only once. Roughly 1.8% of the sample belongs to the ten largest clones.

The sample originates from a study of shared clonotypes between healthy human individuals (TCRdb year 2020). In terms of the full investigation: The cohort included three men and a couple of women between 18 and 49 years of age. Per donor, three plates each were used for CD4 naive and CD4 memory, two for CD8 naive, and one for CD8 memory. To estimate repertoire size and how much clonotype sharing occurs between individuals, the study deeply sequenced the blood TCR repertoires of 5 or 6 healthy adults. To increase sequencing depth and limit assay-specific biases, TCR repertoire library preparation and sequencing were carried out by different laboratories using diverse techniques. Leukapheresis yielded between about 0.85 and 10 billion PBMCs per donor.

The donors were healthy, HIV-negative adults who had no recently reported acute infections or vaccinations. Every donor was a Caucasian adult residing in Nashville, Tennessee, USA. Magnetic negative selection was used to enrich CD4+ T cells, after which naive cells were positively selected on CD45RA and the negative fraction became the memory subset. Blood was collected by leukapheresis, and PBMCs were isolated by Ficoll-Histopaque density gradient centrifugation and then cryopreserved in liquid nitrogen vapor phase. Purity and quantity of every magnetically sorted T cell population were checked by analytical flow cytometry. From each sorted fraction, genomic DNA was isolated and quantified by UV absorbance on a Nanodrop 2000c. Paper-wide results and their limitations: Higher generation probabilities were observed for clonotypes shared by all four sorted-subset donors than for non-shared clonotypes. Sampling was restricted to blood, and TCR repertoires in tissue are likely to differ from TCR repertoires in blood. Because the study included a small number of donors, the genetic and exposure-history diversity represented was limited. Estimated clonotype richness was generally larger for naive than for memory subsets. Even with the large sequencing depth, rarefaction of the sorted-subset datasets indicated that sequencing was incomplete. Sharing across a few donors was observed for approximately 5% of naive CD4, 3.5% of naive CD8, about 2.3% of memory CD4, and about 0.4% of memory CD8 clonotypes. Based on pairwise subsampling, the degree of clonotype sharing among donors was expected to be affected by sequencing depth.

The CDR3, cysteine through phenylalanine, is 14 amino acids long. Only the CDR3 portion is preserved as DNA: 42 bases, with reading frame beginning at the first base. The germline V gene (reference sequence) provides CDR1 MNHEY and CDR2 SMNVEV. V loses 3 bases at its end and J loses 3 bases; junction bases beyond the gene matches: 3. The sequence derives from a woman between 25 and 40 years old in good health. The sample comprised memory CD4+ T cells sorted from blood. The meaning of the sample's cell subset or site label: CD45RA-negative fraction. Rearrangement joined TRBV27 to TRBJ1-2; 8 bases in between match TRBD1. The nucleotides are TGTGCCAGCAGTTTCGGACAGGGTGACTATGGCTACACCTTC. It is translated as CASSFGQGDYGYTF.